This T cell receptor (beta chain) was sequenced during a study of blood T cell repertoires in COVID-19. Study context: Acute and convalescent COVID-19 specimens originated in the United States, Italy and Spain.

This CDR3 comprises 13 residues. The V gene's germline CDR1 is MNHEY and CDR2 SVGAGI. V was trimmed by 6 bases and J by 2 bases, leaving 9 bases between them. As originally analysed: Cell counts per sample came from amplifying reference gene primers. Clones were read by immunoSEQ multiplex PCR, and TCRdb kept only the in-frame ones, dropping some. The V and J calls and clone size were taken over from that table, and D and trimming were inferred from the DNA. The table shows hundreds of thousands of clones, with about 85% occurring only once. This receptor was identified in a woman aged 45-60 years who had recovered from COVID-19. This sequence joins TRBV6-5 and TRBJ2-3; no clear D. Sequencing was done on a sample of peripheral blood. CDR3 sequence (DNA): TGTGCCAGCAGCCCCTTCTACACAGATACGCAGTATTTT. Protein: CASSPFYTDTQYF.